Below, 17 T cell receptor beta chains from the same sample are listed, as sequenced in a study of T cells in Graves' hyperthyroidism and ophthalmopathy (dated by TCRdb to about 2019). Libraries were prepared through multiplex PCR. Instrument used: Illumina HiSeq 2000. The TCR beta CDR3 regions were amplified from the RNA transcripts. For the first round of RT-PCR on the TCR CDR3, the HTBI primer set was used together with the Qiagen OneStep RT-PCR kit. TCRdb cleaned the public reads at Q25 with fastp, built clones with MiXCR and kept in-frame beta chains. When rows share a CDR3 protein, they turn into one entry using the most common DNA and genes. Here the sample has 550,000 to 700,000 distinct CDR3 sequences; 40% to 55% occur a single time. Of the sample, 19% falls within the top ten clones. Sequenced sample: peripheral blood or thyroid tissue (not recorded which). The source of these receptors is an adult woman with Graves' disease, either hyperthyroidism or ophthalmopathy (not recorded which).

This clonotype was counted only a few times. The V and J genes are TRBV28 and TRBJ1-5, with D possibly TRBD1 on 6 matching bases. CDR3 length: 13 residues. Germline V gene lookup returns CDR1 MDHEN and CDR2 SYDVKM. Trimming took off 4 bases at V and 5 bases at J, with 9 bases between the two ends. The CDR3: CASSSTGHQPQHF. In DNA form, the CDR3 reads TGTGCCAGCAGTTCAACAGGGCATCAGCCCCAGCATTTT.

The chain has TRBV19 and TRBJ1-2; D call uncertain. Germline V gene data show CDR1 as LNHDA and CDR2 as SQIVND (reference sequence). This CDR3 has 13 residues. The CDR3 nucleotides are TGTGCTAGAGATCCGACCGGGTTGGGAGGCTACACCTTC. As protein: CARDPTGLGGYTF.

The rearrangement uses TRBV13 and TRBJ1-6; no clear D gene. The CDR3 runs 14 residues. The germline V and J ends were trimmed by 5 bases and 7 bases, with 12 bases remaining between them. Germline V lookup: CDR1 PRHDT, CDR2 FYEKMQ (reference sequence). This chain's CDR3 is CASSPTEGNSPLHF. The CDR3 DNA reads as TGTGCCAGCAGCCCCACAGAAGGGAATTCACCCCTCCACTTT.

This sequence joins TRBV6-1 and TRBJ2-7; D remains unclear. Germline assignment: CDR1 MNHNS and CDR2 SASEGT. The CDR3 runs to 10 residues. This CDR3 is CATRSYEQYF. CDR3 nucleotides: TGTGCAACACGAAGCTACGAGCAGTACTTC.

This clonotype has ten or more counts. The chain carries TRBV7-8 and TRBJ1-2; no firm D call. Trimming cost V 3 bases and J 6 bases, with 11 bases left between them. CDR1 is SGHVS, CDR2 FQNEAQ, per germline. CDR3 length: 13 residues. The CDR3 loop is CASSFGSTNGYTF. Here the CDR3 DNA reads TGTGCCAGCAGCTTCGGGAGTACTAATGGCTACACCTTC.

This clonotype was seen only a few times. Just one base apart from a much larger clone, this may be a read error. The chain has TRBV20-1 and TRBJ1-2; TRBD1 might be the D (6 bases). This CDR3 comprises 15 residues. The germline V gene has CDR1 DFQATT and CDR2 SNEGSKA (reference sequence). Trimming took 5 bases from V and 4 from J, leaving 20 bases between them. In DNA form, the CDR3 reads TGCAGTGCTGACCGGGCTGGGGAGGGGGGCTATGGCTACACCTTC. Translation: CSADRAGEGGYGYTF.

This clonotype was seen repeatedly, ten times or more. V and J are TRBV3-1 and TRBJ2-7; D ambiguous. V lost 1 base, J lost 0 bases, and 10 bases lay in between. The germline gives CDR1 LGHDT, CDR2 YNNKEL (reference sequence). The CDR3 covers 15 residues. The CDR3 nucleotides read TGTGCCAGCAGCCAAGGGCTGCCCAGCTCCTACGAGCAGTACTTC. It yields the protein CASSQGLPSSYEQYF.

CDR3 DNA: TGTGCCAGCTGGACTAGCGGGAGAGGTGAGACCCAGTACTTC. Protein product: CASWTSGRGETQYF. The chain has TRBV25-1 and TRBJ2-5; 13 nucleotides line up with TRBD2. The CDR3 consists of 14 residues. V gave up 8 bases and J gave up 5 bases; unmatched junction bases: 5. Germline-derived CDR1 and CDR2 are MGHDK and SYGVNS.

In this sample, this clonotype turned up many times. The junction shows a germline mismatch at one end, possibly a read error. The chain recombines TRBV15 with TRBJ2-7, with 11 bases aligning to TRBD2. Germline CDR1 is LNHNV and CDR2 is YYDKDF (reference sequence). The CDR3 covers 13 residues. In DNA form, the CDR3 reads TGTGCCACCAGCAGAGATACGTCGACTAGCGGGAATTTC. Translated: CATSRDTSTSGNF.

This clonotype occurred many times. V and J are TRBV27 and TRBJ1-6, with a possible D match to TRBD1 (5 bases). Germline CDR1 is MNHEY and CDR2 is SMNVEV (reference sequence). CDR3 length: 15 amino acids. The germline V and J ends were trimmed by 4 bases and 9 bases, with 16 bases remaining between them. The CDR3: CASSSVGSGTSPLHF. The CDR3 nucleotides read TGTGCCAGCAGTTCGGTCGGGTCTGGGACTTCACCCCTCCACTTT.

V usage is TRBV29-1 and J usage is TRBJ2-5; TRBD2 aligns across 12 bases. Germline CDR1 is SQVTM and CDR2 is ANQGSEA. The junction had 6 bases not matched to a gene; V was cut back by 7 bases and J by 0 bases. The CDR3 consists of 15 residues. CDR3 nucleotide sequence: TGCAGCGCTGGGACTAGCGGGCAGTACCAAGAGACCCAGTACTTC. Protein: CSAGTSGQYQETQYF.

CDR3 nucleotide sequence: TGTGCCAGCAGCCCGGGACAGAAACAAGAGACCCAGTACTTC. It encodes CASSPGQKQETQYF. The chain carries TRBV11-2 and TRBJ2-5; 7 bases align to TRBD1. Germline loops: CDR1 SGHAT, CDR2 FQNNGV. The CDR3 spans 14 residues. V shed 5 bases and J 2 bases; nucleotides not matched to a gene: 5.

This clonotype was seen a handful of times. The rearrangement joins TRBV27 to TRBJ2-7; D call uncertain. The V end was cut by 5 bases, the J end by 0 bases, with 14 bases between. Germline CDR1 and CDR2: MNHEY and SMNVEV (reference sequence). This CDR3 spans 15 amino acids. In DNA form, the CDR3 reads TGTGCCAGCAGTCGTGTGGCTCGACACTCCTACGAGCAGTACTTC. This codes for CASSRVARHSYEQYF.

This clonotype has a count of ten or more. This chain links TRBV5-6 with TRBJ2-5; D unclear. This CDR3 comprises 15 residues. In germline, CDR1 is SGHDT, CDR2 YYEEEE. The V end lost 2 bases, the J end lost 1 base, and 12 bases lay between the germline ends. The CDR3 loop is CASSFGPFSQETQYF. As DNA, the CDR3 is TGTGCCAGCAGCTTTGGACCCTTCTCCCAAGAGACCCAGTACTTC.

This clonotype was seen ten or more times. The chain links TRBV7-2 to TRBJ2-7; unclear D gene. Deletions cut 1 base from V and 4 bases from J, with 14 bases between. This CDR3 is built from 15 residues. The germline V gene has CDR1 SGHTA and CDR2 FQGNSA. This CDR3 is CASSLGPDNPYEQYF. CDR3 nucleotide sequence: TGTGCCAGCAGCTTAGGGCCAGACAACCCTTACGAGCAGTACTTC.

This chain links TRBV20-1 with TRBJ1-1; D gene unclear. This CDR3 has 14 residues. Germline CDR1 DFQATT, CDR2 SNEGSKA (reference sequence). Trimming shortened V by 4 bases and J by 1 base, and 13 bases separated the two germline ends. The CDR3 reads CSANIRNANTEAFF. The CDR3 coding sequence is TGCAGTGCTAATATCAGGAACGCGAACACTGAAGCTTTCTTT.

The rearrangement links TRBV7-2 to TRBJ2-2, with D possibly called TRBD1 or TRBD2 (5 bases each). V shed 6 bases and J shed 3 bases, with 17 bases lying between them. Germline V gene lookup returns CDR1 SGHTA and CDR2 FQGNSA. This CDR3 comprises 16 residues. DNA for the CDR3: TGTGCCAGCAGACCATATGGGGGTTCGGACACCGGGGAGCTGTTTTTT. Protein: CASRPYGGSDTGELFF. Drawing the rest from reference TRBV7-2 and TRBJ2-2, the complete variable domain is GAGVSQSPSNKVTEKGKDVELRCDPISGHTALYWYRQSLGQGLEFLIYFQGNSAPDKSGLPSDRFSAERTGGSVSTLTIQRTQQEDSAVYLCASRPYGGSDTGELFFGEGSRLTVL.